A selection of T cell receptor beta chains follows, all from one sample in a study of tumor-infiltrating lymphocytes in localized non-small cell lung cancer. Libraries were prepared by immunoSEQ multiplex PCR; TCRdb keeps only in-frame clonotypes and omits some of them. This table holds about 15,000 clones, under 75% found once. Sequencing was carried out using lung tumor tissue. These receptors all stem from a human donor with non-small cell lung cancer. Each CDR3 is given with its conserved first and last residue. The D gene is left open where the match is weak. Clone size is not always given. Where it is, it says once, few, many or a class for expanded clones.

clone size,V gene,J gene,D gene,CDR3 DNA,CDR3 protein
-,TRBV9,TRBJ1-4,TRBD1,TGTGCCAGCAGCGCTAATCCCGGGACAGTGGGAGAAAAACTGTTTTTT,CASSANPGTVGEKLFF
-,TRBV7-9,TRBJ1-1,-,TGTGCCAGCCGCGGGGCGCTCACTGAAGCTTTCTTT,CASRGALTEAFF
-,TRBV7-9,TRBJ2-3,-,TGTGCCAGCAGCGCCGAGCTATGGGGCACAGATACGCAGTATTTT,CASSAELWGTDTQYF
once,TRBV10-3,TRBJ2-1,-,TGTGCCATCAGTGTGGAGACTAGTCTCGATGAGCAGTTCTTC,CAISVETSLDEQFF
-,TRBV18,TRBJ2-3,TRBD2,TGTGCCAGCTCACCACCTAAAGCGGGAGGGTACACAGATACGCAGTATTTT,CASSPPKAGGYTDTQYF
once,TRBV6-5,TRBJ1-2,TRBD1,TGTGCCAGCAGCCGACAGGGGGCGCGGGATGGCTACACCTTC,CASSRQGARDGYTF
-,TRBV7-9,TRBJ1-2,-,TGTGCCAGCAGTCTTACTAGTCATATAAATGGCTACACCTTC,CASSLTSHINGYTF
-,TRBV11-3,TRBJ1-1,-,TGTGCCAGCTCGTTGGGCCTAAACACTGAAGCTTTCTTT,CASSLGLNTEAFF
-,TRBV7-2,TRBJ2-3,-,TGTGCCAGCAGCCGCTATACAGATACGCAGTATTTT,CASSRYTDTQYF
-,TRBV5-5,TRBJ2-7,-,TGTGCCAGCAGCTTCGGGGGAAGGGGCGAGCAGTACTTC,CASSFGGRGEQYF
few,TRBV30,TRBJ2-5,TRBD1,TGTGCCTGGAACGGACAGGGCAGGGGTCAAGAGACCCAGTACTTC,CAWNGQGRGQETQYF
-,TRBV6-5,TRBJ2-3,-,TGTGCCAGCAAGCGCACAGATACGCAGTATTTT,CASKRTDTQYF
few,TRBV7-8,TRBJ2-1,TRBD2,TGTGCCAGCAGCCCGGGACTAGCGGAATACAATGAGCAGTTCTTC,CASSPGLAEYNEQFF
-,TRBV7-8,TRBJ2-7,-,TGTGCCAGCAGTCTGACCGATGCCCCCGGAGGGGAGCAGTACTTC,CASSLTDAPGGEQYF
-,TRBV5-6,TRBJ2-2,-,TGTGCCAGCAGCTTGACGCCAGGCAGCGTCCGGGAGCTGTTTTTT,CASSLTPGSVRELFF
-,TRBV19,TRBJ1-1,-,TGTGCCAGTAGTATCGATCTCCACACTGAAGCTTTCTTT,CASSIDLHTEAFF
-,TRBV18,TRBJ2-4,-,TGTGCCAGCTCCCGCGGAGAACAGGGTCCAAACATTCAGTACTTC,CASSRGEQGPNIQYF
-,TRBV5-1,TRBJ2-7,-,TGCGCCAGCAGGGTCGGGTCGGTTTCGCCTTACGAGCAGTACTTC,CASRVGSVSPYEQYF
-,TRBV30,TRBJ1-5,-,TGTGCCTGGAGTGTAGGAACGACCCAGCCCCAGCATTTT,CAWSVGTTQPQHF
few,TRBV6-4,TRBJ2-2,-,TGTGCCAGCAGTGACTCCTCTGACGGGGAGCTGTTTTTT,CASSDSSDGELFF
-,TRBV5-1,TRBJ2-5,-,TGCGCCAGCAGCTTGGGGCTGATCCAAGAGACCCAGTACTTC,CASSLGLIQETQYF
-,TRBV2,TRBJ2-7,-,TGTGCCAGCAGTGATCCCCAGACTGGGTACTACTACGAGCAGTACTTC,CASSDPQTGYYYEQYF
-,TRBV15,TRBJ1-5,-,TGTGCCACCAGCAGATCCCCTGATTTGCGGGATCAGCCCCAGCATTTT,CATSRSPDLRDQPQHF
-,TRBV5-1,TRBJ2-5,TRBD2,TGCGCCAGCAGCTTGGATGTTAGCGGGAGTATGAAGACCCAGTACTTC,CASSLDVSGSMKTQYF
medium-sized,TRBV4-1,TRBJ2-1,TRBD1,TGCGCCAGTACAACAGGGGGTTTCGGCAATGAGCAGTTCTTC,CASTTGGFGNEQFF
-,TRBV5-4,TRBJ1-2,-,TGTGCCAGCAGCTTGGCTTCAGCCCCTAACTATGGCTACACCTTC,CASSLASAPNYGYTF
large,TRBV13,TRBJ1-2,-,TGTGCCAGCAGCTCAGGGTGGGAGGGCTACACCTTC,CASSSGWEGYTF
-,TRBV5-1,TRBJ2-3,-,TGCGCCAGCAGCTACGCACTGGATACGCAGTATTTT,CASSYALDTQYF
-,TRBV6-5,TRBJ2-6,-,TGTGCCAGCAGTTACCGTAAAACCTCTGGGGCCAACGTCCTGACTTTC,CASSYRKTSGANVLTF
-,TRBV4-1,TRBJ2-1,TRBD2,TGCGCCAGCAGCCGCCAACTAGCGGGAGCTCGGAATGAGCAGTTCTTC,CASSRQLAGARNEQFF
-,TRBV2,TRBJ2-7,TRBD1,TGTGCCAGCAGGAGGGACAGGGGGCAATACGAGCAGTACTTC,CASRRDRGQYEQYF
medium-sized,TRBV19,TRBJ2-7,TRBD1,TGTGCCAGTAGTCCCGGGACAGGGGGCTTCCACGAGCAGTACTTC,CASSPGTGGFHEQYF
few,TRBV18,TRBJ2-7,TRBD2,TGTGCCAGCTCTCCCGGGACTAGCGGCTCCTACGAGCAGTACTTC,CASSPGTSGSYEQYF
once,TRBV6-6,TRBJ2-5,TRBD2,TGTGCCAGCAGCCTGACTAGCGGGACAGAGACCCAGTACTTC,CASSLTSGTETQYF
-,TRBV28,TRBJ1-1,-,TGTGCCAGCAGTTTGCCGCCAGGGGTCACTGAAGCTTTCTTT,CASSLPPGVTEAFF
-,TRBV18,TRBJ2-6,-,TGTGCCAGCTCACCACCGGTTGGGATCTCTGGGGCCAACGTCCTGACTTTC,CASSPPVGISGANVLTF
-,TRBV5-1,TRBJ2-7,TRBD2,TGCGCCAGCAGCTGGGGCGGGGGTCTTTCCAACGAGCAGTACTTC,CASSWGGGLSNEQYF
-,TRBV5-1,TRBJ2-2,TRBD2,TGCGCCAGCAGCTCCGGGACTAGCGGAAGGAACACCGGGGAGCTGTTTTTT,CASSSGTSGRNTGELFF
medium-sized,TRBV5-1,TRBJ1-1,-,TGCGCCAGCAGCTCGACCGGGGGCGAGAACACTGAAGCTTTCTTT,CASSSTGGENTEAFF
once,TRBV11-2,TRBJ2-1,-,TGTGCCAGCAGCATTGACTGGTTGACCAATGAGCAGTTCTTC,CASSIDWLTNEQFF
-,TRBV30,TRBJ2-3,TRBD2,TGTGCCTGGACTAGCGGGAGAGGAGGCACAGATACGCAGTATTTT,CAWTSGRGGTDTQYF
-,TRBV11-3,TRBJ2-1,-,TGTGCCAGCAGCGGGGGACGATACTCCTACAATGAGCAGTTCTTC,CASSGGRYSYNEQFF
-,TRBV28,TRBJ1-2,-,TGTGCCAGCAGTTTAGGGGACCTCTCTAACTATGGCTACACCTTC,CASSLGDLSNYGYTF
-,TRBV7-9,TRBJ1-1,-,TGTGCCAGCAGCTTAGCTCAGATCCCCGGAGCTTTCTTT,CASSLAQIPGAFF
-,TRBV4-1,TRBJ1-3,-,TGCGCCAGCAGCCAAGGTCTAAGACAGATCTCTGGAAACACCATATATTTT,CASSQGLRQISGNTIYF
few,TRBV28,TRBJ1-5,TRBD1,TGTGCCAGCGGACCGGGACAGCATCAGCCCCAGCATTTT,CASGPGQHQPQHF
few,TRBV29-1,TRBJ2-3,-,TGCAGCGTTGTATCGCCTACGGGGGATACGCAGTATTTT,CSVVSPTGDTQYF
few,TRBV4-1,TRBJ1-1,-,TGCGCCAGCAGCCAAATCGGGACAATCACTGAAGCTTTCTTT,CASSQIGTITEAFF
-,TRBV18,TRBJ1-1,-,TGTGCCAGCTCACCACCCGCAGGGTTTACTGAAGCTTTCTTT,CASSPPAGFTEAFF
-,TRBV18,TRBJ1-1,-,TGTGCCAGCTCACCACCGAGGGGGATCAAGAACACTGAAGCTTTCTTT,CASSPPRGIKNTEAFF
-,TRBV4-1,TRBJ2-3,TRBD2,TGCGCCAGCAGCCAAACACTAGCGGCCCGCACAGATACGCAGTATTTT,CASSQTLAARTDTQYF
-,TRBV28,TRBJ1-5,-,TGTGCCAGCAGTTTGGACATTGGGAACAATCAGCCCCAGCATTTT,CASSLDIGNNQPQHF
-,TRBV30,TRBJ1-1,-,TGTGCCTGGAGTGTACCAGGGACCATGAACACTGAAGCTTTCTTT,CAWSVPGTMNTEAFF